This paragraph covers one T cell receptor beta chain sequence. The CDR3 covers 16 residues. CDR1 is SNHLY and CDR2 is FYNNEI in the germline V gene. Trimming took off 3 bases at V and 0 bases at J, with 14 bases between the two ends. These data belong to a study of blood T cell repertoires in COVID-19. Study-level background: The study drew acute and convalescent COVID-19 samples from the United States, Italy and Spain. PBMCs, B-cell-depleted T cells, or T cells provided the cDNA or gDNA that made up the material.

In the source study's methods: Amplifying reference gene primers gave estimates of nucleated cell counts. Data came from immunoSEQ multiplex PCR; TCRdb stores just in-frame clones and leaves some out. D and trimming come from the DNA, and the V and J calls and clone size come from that table. This sample has some 150,000 clones, with approximately 80% found just once. This rearrangement joins TRBV2 to TRBJ1-2; D remains ambiguous. Sample: peripheral blood. This sequence originates from a human donor in a cohort sampled during active COVID-19. This CDR3 reads CASSDAGYKSNYGYTF. The CDR3 nucleotides read TGTGCCAGCAGTGACGCAGGCTACAAATCTAACTATGGCTACACCTTC.